These T cell receptor beta chains were read from a single sample in a study of blood T cell repertoires in COVID-19. Assay: immunoSEQ multiplex PCR; the TCRdb copy retains only in-frame clones and omits some. The sample contains a few hundred thousand clones, roughly 88% of which appear only once. The sequencing sample was made of peripheral blood. The source is a woman aged 40 to 50 who had recovered from COVID-19. Each CDR3 is given with its conserved first and last residue. D genes are given only for firm matches. Not all rows give a size; the values are once, few, many and, for expanded clones, a class.

-,TRBV7-9,TRBD1,TRBJ1-2,TGTGCCAGCAGTTCCCAGGGGGCAGATGGCTACACCTTC,CASSSQGADGYTF
-,TRBV5-1,TRBD1,TRBJ1-2,TGCGCCAGCAGCGAACCGGGACAGGGGTACGGCTACACCTTC,CASSEPGQGYGYTF
-,TRBV4-2,-,TRBJ2-7,TGTGCCAGCAGCCAAGAATGGGACTCCTACTACGAGCAGTACTTC,CASSQEWDSYYEQYF
-,TRBV18,TRBD2,TRBJ2-7,TGTGCCAGCTCACAGCGGGATTCCGAGCAGTACTTC,CASSQRDSEQYF
-,TRBV3-1/TRBV3-2,-,TRBJ1-6,TGTGCCAGCAGCCAAGCAGGGAATTCACCCCTCCACTTT,CASSQAGNSPLHF
few,TRBV7-8,-,TRBJ2-1,TGTGCCAGCAGCTTAGGGCAGGGTCCTTACAATGAGCAGTTCTTC,CASSLGQGPYNEQFF
once,TRBV7-2,TRBD1,TRBJ1-6,TGTGCCAGCAGCTTAGTGTATGGGACAGACGTCAATTCACCCCTCCACTTT,CASSLVYGTDVNSPLHF
few,TRBV5-1,TRBD2,TRBJ2-3,TGCGCCAGCAGAAGCGGGGGGATAACAGATACGCAGTATTTT,CASRSGGITDTQYF
-,TRBV6-6,TRBD2,TRBJ2-1,TGTGCCAGCAGGCCTCCTAGCGGGGGGGTTGGTGAGCAGTTCTTC,CASRPPSGGVGEQFF
-,TRBV20-1,TRBD2,TRBJ2-7,TGCAGTGCGAGTGCTAGCGGGGGCCTCTCCTACGAGCAGTACTTC,CSASASGGLSYEQYF
-,TRBV19,-,TRBJ1-4,TGTGCCAGTAGTATTCGTAGCCGGGTTGAAAAACTGTTTTTT,CASSIRSRVEKLFF
-,TRBV5-5,TRBD1,TRBJ1-5,TGTGCCAGCAGCTTTGCAGGGGGCTACAATCAGCCCCAGCATTTT,CASSFAGGYNQPQHF
-,TRBV2,-,TRBJ1-1,TGTGCCAGCACCCAGGGCGAGAACACTGAAGCTTTCTTT,CASTQGENTEAFF
-,TRBV6-2/TRBV6-3,-,TRBJ2-7,TGTGCCAGCAGTTCCGAGACAGCCGCCCCTATTTCCTACGAGCAGTACTTC,CASSSETAAPISYEQYF
-,TRBV10-3,TRBD2,TRBJ2-2,TGTGCCATCAGCTATACCGGGACTAGCGACGGCGGGGAGCTGTTTTTT,CAISYTGTSDGGELFF
once,TRBV19,-,TRBJ2-6,TGTGCCAGTGGCCCCGCTGGGGCCAACGTCCTGACTTTC,CASGPAGANVLTF
once,TRBV6-5,-,TRBJ2-1,TGTGCCAGCAGCAGGGGCCTAAACCTCCACAATGAGCAGTTCTTC,CASSRGLNLHNEQFF
-,TRBV7-9,TRBD1,TRBJ1-3,TGTGCCAGCAGCGACCAGGGGGCCCTCTCTGGAAACACCATATATTTT,CASSDQGALSGNTIYF
-,TRBV6-5,-,TRBJ2-7,TGTGCCAGCAGTCTACTCGGACAGAGCTACGAGCAGTACTTC,CASSLLGQSYEQYF
many,TRBV14,-,TRBJ1-1,TGTGCCAGCAGCCAGTCTACGCGGACTGAAGCTTTCTTT,CASSQSTRTEAFF
-,TRBV28,TRBD1,TRBJ1-3,TGTGCCAGCAGGCCAGGGACAGATGGAAACACCATATATTTT,CASRPGTDGNTIYF
-,TRBV3-1/TRBV3-2,TRBD1,TRBJ1-2,TGTGCCAGCAGCCATTCACCGGGACAGGGGTCCTATGGCTACACCTTC,CASSHSPGQGSYGYTF
-,TRBV12-3/TRBV12-4,TRBD1,TRBJ1-1,TGTGCCAGCAGCCGGGACAGTCTAGGGGTTTTCTTT,CASSRDSLGVFF
-,TRBV10-3,TRBD2,TRBJ2-1,TGTGCCATCAGGGAGACTAGCGGGGGAACTCGTGAGCAGTTCTTC,CAIRETSGGTREQFF
-,TRBV2,TRBD1,TRBJ2-1,TGTGCCAGCAGTGAACTACCACAGGGGGATGCCCCCTACAATGAGCAGTTCTTC,CASSELPQGDAPYNEQFF
-,TRBV27,TRBD2,TRBJ2-5,TGTGCCAGCAGTACTACTCTAGCGGGGGGGCGCGGAGAGACCCAGTACTTC,CASSTTLAGGRGETQYF
-,TRBV27,TRBD2,TRBJ2-5,TGTGCCAGCAGCGGACTAGCGGGGGGGGAGACCCAGTACTTC,CASSGLAGGETQYF
-,TRBV12-3/TRBV12-4,TRBD2,TRBJ2-7,TGTGCCAGCGCTCGACTAGCGGGGGACGAGCAGTACTTC,CASARLAGDEQYF
-,TRBV10-2,TRBD2,TRBJ2-1,TGCGCCAGCAGTCTGGGCGGGACTAGCGGAAGTGCCTACAATGAGCAGTTCTTC,CASSLGGTSGSAYNEQFF
-,TRBV12-3/TRBV12-4,TRBD1,TRBJ1-1,TGTGCCAGCACCTGGACAGGGGGCACTGAAGCTTTCTTT,CASTWTGGTEAFF
-,TRBV30,-,TRBJ1-6,TGTGCCTGGAGTAACAGTCAGAATTCACCCCTCCACTTT,CAWSNSQNSPLHF
-,TRBV2,-,TRBJ1-5,TGTGCCAGCAGTGGGTCATCTGGGAGTGGTCAGCCCCAGCATTTT,CASSGSSGSGQPQHF
-,TRBV11-2,TRBD1,TRBJ2-2,TGTGCCAGCAGCTTAGTGGACAGGGGTACCGGGGAGCTGTTTTTT,CASSLVDRGTGELFF
-,TRBV18,TRBD2,TRBJ2-1,TGTGCCAGCTCTACCTTGATAGCGGGGGGGCCAGGTGAGCAGTTCTTC,CASSTLIAGGPGEQFF
-,TRBV4-3,-,TRBJ2-3,TGCGCCAGCAGCCAAGATCGGGGAAGCACAGATACGCAGTATTTT,CASSQDRGSTDTQYF
-,TRBV30,TRBD1,TRBJ1-1,TGTGCCTGGAGTGCTTGGGACAGGGATTACACTGAAGCTTTCTTT,CAWSAWDRDYTEAFF
-,TRBV30,-,TRBJ1-1,TGTGCCTGGAGTGTTAGAGGGCTAACTGAAGCTTTCTTT,CAWSVRGLTEAFF
-,TRBV2,-,TRBJ2-3,TGTGCCAGCAGTGAATTAGTCTCTATGGGGGGGCGCTCGCAGTATTTT,CASSELVSMGGRSQYF
-,TRBV7-9,TRBD1,TRBJ1-2,TGTGCCAGCAGCGCGGGACAGGGCTATGGCTACACCTTC,CASSAGQGYGYTF
-,TRBV2,TRBD2,TRBJ2-7,TGTGCCAGCAGTTTGGGAGCGGGGGTGCTTCACGAGCAGTACTTC,CASSLGAGVLHEQYF
-,TRBV28,TRBD2,TRBJ2-7,TGTGCCAGCAGTTTAATGCGGAAGAGCGGGAATACCCACGAGCAGTACTTC,CASSLMRKSGNTHEQYF
-,TRBV5-1,TRBD2,TRBJ2-7,TGCGCCAGCAGCTTCGGACTAGCGGACTACGAGCAGTACTTC,CASSFGLADYEQYF
-,TRBV9,-,TRBJ1-1,TGTGCCAGCAGCGTTCTAGGGAACACTGAAGCTTTCTTT,CASSVLGNTEAFF
-,TRBV19,TRBD1,TRBJ1-5,TGTGCCAGTAGTATGCTCAGGGGGCCTCAGCCCCAGCATTTT,CASSMLRGPQPQHF
-,TRBV18,-,TRBJ2-5,TGTGCCAGCTCACCACCGGGCAACCAAGAGACCCAGTACTTC,CASSPPGNQETQYF
-,TRBV2,-,TRBJ2-2,TGTGCCAGCAACCCCGACGGGGGTTATGGCACCGGGGAGCTGTTTTTT,CASNPDGGYGTGELFF
-,TRBV10-3,TRBD1,TRBJ1-2,TGTGCCACCCGGACAGGGGAGGATTTTGGCTACACCTTC,CATRTGEDFGYTF
-,TRBV3-1/TRBV3-2,TRBD1,TRBJ1-2,TGTGCCAGCAGCCACCCCAAGGGGGGGGACAGGGGGCTTAGTTTCTATGGCTACACCTTC,CASSHPKGGDRGLSFYGYTF
-,TRBV18,TRBD1,TRBJ1-4,TGTGCCAGCTCCCGCGGGACAGGGGCATTAGGTGAAAAACTGTTTTTT,CASSRGTGALGEKLFF
-,TRBV27,-,TRBJ1-1,TGTGCCAGCAGCTGGATTGCGGGCACTGAAGCTTTCTTT,CASSWIAGTEAFF
-,TRBV21-1,-,TRBJ2-1,TGTGCCAGCAGCAGTTACAGTAATCCCCAAAACAATGAGCAGTTCTTC,CASSSYSNPQNNEQFF
-,TRBV11-3,-,TRBJ2-5,TGTGCCAGCAGCGGACGCTTCCGGGCGGGGACAGAGACCCAGTACTTC,CASSGRFRAGTETQYF
-,TRBV14,TRBD1,TRBJ1-3,TGTGCCAGCAGCCCCCGATCGGGACAGGGAAACACCATATATTTT,CASSPRSGQGNTIYF
-,TRBV5-1,TRBD1,TRBJ1-2,TGCGCCAGCAGCTTTGAAGCCGGGACAGGGGATTGGGGCTACACCTTC,CASSFEAGTGDWGYTF